This record covers a single T cell receptor (beta chain). This entry comes from a study of blood T cell repertoires in COVID-19. The germline CDR1 and CDR2 sequences are SGHVS and FQNEAQ. The CDR3 loop spans 13 amino acids. Between the trimmed V and J ends, which lost 2 bases and 6 bases, there was a span of 7 bases. Sequencing was performed with immunoSEQ multiplex PCR; in TCRdb, only in-frame clones are kept and a portion is missing. The sample records over 120,000 clones, about nine tenths being singletons. This sequence originates from a human donor in a cohort sampled during active COVID-19. This rearrangement joins TRBV7-8 to TRBJ2-2, with D unresolved. The sample comprised peripheral blood. This chain's CDR3 is CASSLSRAGELFF. Here the CDR3 DNA reads TGTGCCAGCAGCTTAAGCCGGGCCGGGGAGCTGTTTTTT.